The clone carrying this T cell receptor beta chain has a handful of counts. The antigen is undetermined. The authors reverse transcribed all of the isolated RNA, so sequencing captured expressed TCRB transcripts. Clones were read by immunoSEQ multiplex PCR, and TCRdb kept only the in-frame ones, dropping some. The data show around 400,000 clones, around 15% seen once. The sample comes from a study of beta chain features in type 1 diabetes. It was one heparinised blood draw, averaging about 116 mL, that each donor gave. Findings and limits, study-wide: VDJ junctions from patients with type 1 diabetes contained fewer insertions and more deletions. People with Type 1 diabetes carried modestly yet significantly shorter TCRB CDR3s in all four CD4+ subsets.

CDR3 length: 14 amino acids. Germline V CDR1 and CDR2: LNHNV, YYDKDF (reference sequence). V lost 8 bases and J lost 3, with 16 bases in between. The clonotype was recovered from a woman between 18 and 30 years old in good health. The genes are TRBV15 and TRBJ1-2; possibly TRBD1 for D (5 bases). Sequencing was done on a sample of naive CD4+ T cells from blood. CDR3 in DNA: TGTGCCACCGGAGGAAGGAGGGGCGACTATGGCTACACCTTC. It codes for CATGGRRGDYGYTF.